According to its frequency, the clone carrying this TCR beta chain is medium-sized. The antigen remains undetermined. The data stem from a study of CXCR3-negative and CXCR3-positive naive CD8 T cells. Turning to the study itself: Collectively, the libraries yielded about 135 million TRB reads in total, at about 1.5 +/- 0.3 million per library. Overall study results and limits: Whereas memory cells differed, naive CXCR3-negative and CXCR3-positive cells shared similar TRBV-TRBJ usage. Once cells were cryopreserved, CXCR3 expression went down partly, and most assays used fresh PBMCs.

With UMI labels, 5' RACE was used to prepare the TRB cDNA libraries. TCRdb reprocessed the 5' RACE reads, keeping one entry per CDR3 protein, no DNA. The sample table includes around 56,000 distinct CDR3 sequences. Looked up from germline, CDR1 is WNHNN and CDR2 is SYGVQD (reference sequence). This CDR3 is 13 amino acids long. Definition of naive CD8+ T cells rested on a CD45RO-CCR7+CD27+CD95- profile. The material sequenced was naive CXCR3- CD8+ T cells from blood. As to subset: CD45RO-CCR7+CD27+CD95- naive CD8+ T cells lacking CXCR3 (TNR3-). This sequence joins TRBV10-1 and TRBJ2-1. The sequence came from a human donor in good health. Some clones in this sample may be carry-over from other donors' samples. The CDR3 spells CASSPIDVYEQFF.